Listed below are T cell receptor beta chains from one sample, sequenced in a study of T cell repertoires in cytomegalovirus infection. No antigens are known for them. Each CDR3 protein is one row after TCRdb ran MiXCR on the reads. The data hold approximately 600,000 distinct CDR3 sequences, with around two fifths observed a single time. This material consisted of cultured PBMCs, taken from culture after CMV antigen stimulation. Receptor source: a human donor in good health (CMV status not recorded). Some clones in this sample may be carry-over from other donors' samples. CDR3s include the opening cysteine and the closing phenylalanine or tryptophan. Each record gives: clone size, J gene, V gene, D gene, CDR3 protein, CDR3 DNA. A D gene is named only where the DNA matches it firmly. Some rows have no size entry. The others give once, few or many, or a class for an expanded clone.

-,TRBJ2-3,TRBV4-3,-,CASSQEVAGSTDTQYF,TGCGCCAGCAGCCAAGAGGTGGCAGGGAGCACAGATACGCAGTATTTT
once,TRBJ2-3,TRBV7-2,TRBD2,CASSPRLAGGTTDTQYF,TGTGCCAGCAGCCCCCGTCTAGCGGGAGGAACCACAGATACGCAGTATTTT
-,TRBJ2-7,TRBV4-3,TRBD1,CASSPGQGPHEQYF,TGCGCCAGCAGCCCGGGACAGGGGCCCCACGAGCAGTACTTC
-,TRBJ1-4,TRBV7-8,-,CASSSGQRLEKLFF,TGTGCCAGCAGCTCGGGGCAGCGCCTTGAAAAACTGTTTTTT
-,TRBJ2-2,TRBV27,TRBD1,CASTRTGNTGELFF,TGTGCCAGCACGAGGACAGGGAACACCGGGGAGCTGTTTTTT
-,TRBJ2-3,TRBV20-1,-,CSASLLTVDTQYF,TGCAGTGCCAGCCTCCTTACCGTAGATACGCAGTATTTT
-,TRBJ2-4,TRBV20-1,-,CSARELAKNIQYF,TGCAGTGCTAGGGAGTTAGCCAAAAACATTCAGTACTTC
few,TRBJ2-7,TRBV11-2,-,CASSFTAIREQYF,TGTGCCAGCAGCTTTACAGCAATAAGGGAGCAGTACTTC
few,TRBJ1-5,TRBV6-1,-,CASSLGRVSSNQPQHF,TGTGCCAGCAGCCTGGGCAGGGTTTCCAGCAATCAGCCCCAGCATTTT
-,TRBJ1-2,TRBV7-6,-,CASSHGYGYNF,TGTGCCAGCAGCCACGGGTATGGCTACAACTTC
few,TRBJ1-1,TRBV7-9,-,CASSSAGTEAFF,TGTGCCAGCAGCTCAGCCGGGACTGAAGCTTTCTTT
-,TRBJ2-1,TRBV10-3,TRBD2,CAIRKGLASNEQFF,TGTGCCATCCGGAAGGGACTAGCGTCCAATGAGCAGTTCTTC
-,TRBJ2-7,TRBV4-3,-,CASSQSGALWEMGEQYF,TGCGCCAGCAGCCAAAGTGGGGCTTTGTGGGAGATGGGCGAGCAGTACTTC
few,TRBJ2-1,TRBV6-1,TRBD1,CATSRDRRYNEQFF,TGTGCCACTTCCCGGGACAGGAGATACAATGAGCAGTTCTTC
few,TRBJ2-7,TRBV9,TRBD1,CASSGAGTGTSYEQYF,TGTGCCAGCAGCGGGGCAGGGACAGGGACATCCTACGAGCAGTACTTC
-,TRBJ2-1,TRBV4-3,-,CASFPSGGVYNEQFF,TGCGCCAGCTTCCCTTCTGGGGGAGTATACAATGAGCAGTTCTTC
-,TRBJ1-6,TRBV20-1,-,CSATRTENSPLHF,TGCAGTGCTACCCGGACAGAGAATTCACCCCTCCACTTT
few,TRBJ1-6,TRBV5-1,TRBD1,CASSWTTGGNSPLHF,TGCGCCAGCAGCTGGACTACAGGGGGCAATTCACCCCTCCACTTT
-,TRBJ2-7,TRBV3-1,TRBD2,CASKDSGVKYF,TGTGCCAGCAAGGATAGCGGGGTAAAGTACTTC
few,TRBJ1-2,TRBV7-9,TRBD1,CASSHPDRTNYGYTF,TGTGCCAGCAGCCACCCGGACAGGACCAACTATGGCTACACCTTC
-,TRBJ1-5,TRBV6-2/TRBV6-3,-,CASSIFRQDNQPQHF,TGTGCCAGCAGTATTTTTCGACAGGACAATCAGCCCCAGCATTTT
many,TRBJ1-6,TRBV7-2,-,CASSVQGTPGESPLHF,TGTGCCAGCAGCGTGCAAGGGACGCCGGGGGAGTCACCCCTCCACTTT
-,TRBJ2-4,TRBV15,-,CATRTEGAIQYF,TGTGCCACCCGGACCGAGGGCGCCATTCAGTACTTC
-,TRBJ2-7,TRBV19,TRBD2,CASSPLAGVEKNYEQYF,TGTGCCAGTAGTCCTCTAGCGGGAGTCGAGAAGAACTACGAGCAGTACTTC
many,TRBJ2-3,TRBV7-8,TRBD2,CASSLERGVDTQYF,TGTGCCAGCAGCTTAGAGCGGGGGGTGGATACGCAGTATTTT
few,TRBJ2-1,TRBV11-2,-,CASSFRQPHNEQFF,TGTGCCAGCAGCTTCAGGCAACCCCACAATGAGCAGTTCTTC
-,TRBJ1-4,TRBV10-2,-,CASSPPQKGSELFF,TGCGCCAGCAGCCCCCCTCAGAAGGGTTCGGAACTGTTTTTT
-,TRBJ2-3,TRBV19,-,CASSLRQVTDTQYF,TGTGCCAGTAGCCTCCGACAGGTTACAGATACGCAGTATTTT
few,TRBJ1-6,TRBV7-2,TRBD1,CASSFRGQSNSPLHF,TGTGCCAGCAGCTTTAGGGGACAGTCTAATTCACCCCTCCACTTT
few,TRBJ1-2,TRBV4-3,-,CASSQSRLNYGYTF,TGCGCCAGCAGCCAGAGTCGTCTTAACTATGGCTACACCTTC
-,TRBJ1-2,TRBV20-1,-,CSASSQGGGYGYTF,TGCAGTGCTAGTTCCCAAGGCGGTGGCTATGGCTACACCTTC
few,TRBJ2-2,TRBV12-3/TRBV12-4,-,CASSPEWNRPQSNTGELFF,TGTGCCAGCAGCCCGGAATGGAATCGTCCACAGTCGAACACCGGGGAGCTGTTTTTT
-,TRBJ2-7,TRBV6-2/TRBV6-3,-,CASRDPPAYEQYF,TGTGCCAGCAGGGACCCGCCCGCCTACGAGCAGTACTTC
-,TRBJ2-7,TRBV4-1,-,CASSQALSPVYEQYF,TGCGCCAGCAGCCAAGCATTGTCCCCCGTCTACGAGCAGTACTTC
few,TRBJ2-7,TRBV11-2,-,CASSLVSGPSYEQYF,TGTGCCAGCAGCTTAGTCTCTGGGCCCTCCTACGAGCAGTACTTC